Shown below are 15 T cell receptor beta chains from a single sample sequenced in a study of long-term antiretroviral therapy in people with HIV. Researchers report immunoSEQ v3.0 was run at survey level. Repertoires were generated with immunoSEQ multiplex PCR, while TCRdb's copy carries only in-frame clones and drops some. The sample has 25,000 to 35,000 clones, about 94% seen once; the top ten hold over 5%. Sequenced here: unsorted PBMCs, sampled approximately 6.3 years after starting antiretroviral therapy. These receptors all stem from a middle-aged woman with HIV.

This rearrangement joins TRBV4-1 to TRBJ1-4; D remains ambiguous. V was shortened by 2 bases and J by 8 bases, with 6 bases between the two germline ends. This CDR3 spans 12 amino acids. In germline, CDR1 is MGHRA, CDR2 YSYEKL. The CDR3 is CASSQRAEKLFF. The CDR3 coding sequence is TGCGCCAGCAGCCAAAGGGCGGAAAAACTGTTTTTT.

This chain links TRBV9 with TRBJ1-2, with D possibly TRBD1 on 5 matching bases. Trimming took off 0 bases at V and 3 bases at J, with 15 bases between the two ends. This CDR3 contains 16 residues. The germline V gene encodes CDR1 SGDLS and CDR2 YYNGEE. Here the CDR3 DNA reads TGTGCCAGCAGCGTAGAAGCGGGATCGGGGGACTATGGCTACACCTTC. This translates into CASSVEAGSGDYGYTF.

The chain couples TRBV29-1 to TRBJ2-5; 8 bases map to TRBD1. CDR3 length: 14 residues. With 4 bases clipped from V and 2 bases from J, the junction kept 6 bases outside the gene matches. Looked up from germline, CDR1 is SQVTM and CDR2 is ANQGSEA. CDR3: CSVGGQGSQETQYF. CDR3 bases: TGCAGCGTTGGAGGACAGGGCTCTCAAGAGACCCAGTACTTC. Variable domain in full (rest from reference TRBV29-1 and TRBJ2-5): SAVISQKPSRDICQRGTSLTIQCQVDSQVTMMFWYRQQPGQSLTLIATANQGSEATYESGFVIDKFPISRPNLTFSTLTVSNMSPEDSSIYLCSVGGQGSQETQYFGPGTRLLVL.

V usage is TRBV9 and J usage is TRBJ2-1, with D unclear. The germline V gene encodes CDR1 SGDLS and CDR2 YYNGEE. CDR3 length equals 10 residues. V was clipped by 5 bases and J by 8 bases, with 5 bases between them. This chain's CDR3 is CASSGDEQFF. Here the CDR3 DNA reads TGTGCCAGCAGTGGGGATGAGCAGTTCTTC.

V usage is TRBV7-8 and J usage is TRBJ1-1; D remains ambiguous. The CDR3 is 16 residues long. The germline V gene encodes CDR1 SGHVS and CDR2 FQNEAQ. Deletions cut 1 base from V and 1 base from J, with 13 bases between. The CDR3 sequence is CASSLGSRQWNTEAFF. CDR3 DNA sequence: TGTGCCAGCAGCTTAGGGTCGCGGCAGTGGAACACTGAAGCTTTCTTT. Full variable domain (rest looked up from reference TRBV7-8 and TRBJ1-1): GAGVSQSPRYKVAKRGQDVALRCDPISGHVSLFWYQQALGQGPEFLTYFQNEAQLDKSGLPSDRFFAERPEGSVSTLKIQRTQQEDSAVYLCASSLGSRQWNTEAFFGQGTRLTVV.

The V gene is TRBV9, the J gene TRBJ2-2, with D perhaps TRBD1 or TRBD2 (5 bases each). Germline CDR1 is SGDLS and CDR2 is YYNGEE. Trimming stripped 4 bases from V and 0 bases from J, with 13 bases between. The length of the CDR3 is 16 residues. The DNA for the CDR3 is TGTGCCAGCAGCCCCCCTGGGACGGCGAACACCGGGGAGCTGTTTTTT. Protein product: CASSPPGTANTGELFF.

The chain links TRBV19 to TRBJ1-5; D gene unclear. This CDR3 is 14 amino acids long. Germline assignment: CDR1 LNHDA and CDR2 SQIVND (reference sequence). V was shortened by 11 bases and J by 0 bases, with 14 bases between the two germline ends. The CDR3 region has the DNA TGTGCCTCCGAGAGTCACTATAGCAATCAGCCCCAGCATTTT. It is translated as CASESHYSNQPQHF.

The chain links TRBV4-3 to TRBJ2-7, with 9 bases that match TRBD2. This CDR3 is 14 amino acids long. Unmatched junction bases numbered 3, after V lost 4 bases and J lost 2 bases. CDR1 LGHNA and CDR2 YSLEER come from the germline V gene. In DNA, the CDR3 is TGCGCCAGCAGCCCTGGCGGGGGGGCCTACGAGCAGTACTTC. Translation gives CASSPGGGAYEQYF.

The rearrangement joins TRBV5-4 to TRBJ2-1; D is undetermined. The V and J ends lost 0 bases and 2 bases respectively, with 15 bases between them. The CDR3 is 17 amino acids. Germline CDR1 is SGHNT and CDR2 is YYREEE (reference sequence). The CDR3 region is CASSLATVQDTYNEQFF. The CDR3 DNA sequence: TGTGCCAGCAGCTTGGCCACGGTCCAGGATACCTACAATGAGCAGTTCTTC.

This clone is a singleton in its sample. The DNA of the CDR3 is TGCAGCGTTATAAGGGCCACTGAAGCTTTCTTT. This codes for CSVIRATEAFF. The chain carries TRBV29-1 and TRBJ1-1; no firm D call. CDR1 SQVTM and CDR2 ANQGSEA come from the germline V gene. The CDR3 covers 11 residues. Trimming removed 5 bases from V and 4 bases from J, with 8 bases in between.

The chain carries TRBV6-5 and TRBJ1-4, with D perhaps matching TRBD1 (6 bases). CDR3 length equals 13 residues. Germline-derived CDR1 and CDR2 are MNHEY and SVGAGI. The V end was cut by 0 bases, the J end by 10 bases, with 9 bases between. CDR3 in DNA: TGTGCCAGCAGTTACTCCAAGGGGGGAAAACTGTTTTTT. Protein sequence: CASSYSKGGKLFF.

CDR3 protein: CASSLGRSTDTQYF. The CDR3 bases are TGTGCCAGCAGCTTAGGGCGGAGCACAGATACGCAGTATTTT. The V and J genes are TRBV11-3 and TRBJ2-3, with D uncertain. The germline V and J ends were trimmed by 1 base and 0 bases, with 5 bases remaining between them. CDR1 and CDR2 (germline): SGHNT, YENEEA. This CDR3 has 14 residues.

The CDR3 DNA follows: TGTGCCAGCAGTGAATTGGGACAGGGGGGAAACACCATATATTTT. Residues: CASSELGQGGNTIYF. The rearrangement uses TRBV25-1 and TRBJ1-3; 10 bases agree with TRBD1. The CDR3 runs 15 residues. Trimming cost V 1 base and J 4 bases; bases outside gene matches: 1. The germline gives CDR1 MGHDK, CDR2 SYGVNS.

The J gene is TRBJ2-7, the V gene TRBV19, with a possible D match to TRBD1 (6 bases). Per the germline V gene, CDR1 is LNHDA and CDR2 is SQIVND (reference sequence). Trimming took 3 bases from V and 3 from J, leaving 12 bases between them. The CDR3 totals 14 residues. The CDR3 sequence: CASSIIQGNYEQYF. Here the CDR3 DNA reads TGTGCCAGTAGTATCATCCAGGGGAACTACGAGCAGTACTTC.

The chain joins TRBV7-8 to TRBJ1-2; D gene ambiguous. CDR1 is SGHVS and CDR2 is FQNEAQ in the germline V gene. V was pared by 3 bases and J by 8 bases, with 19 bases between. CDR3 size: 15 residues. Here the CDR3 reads CASSLGSYSSEGYTF. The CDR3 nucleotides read TGTGCCAGCAGCTTGGGCAGCTATTCCTCGGAGGGCTACACCTTC.